These T cell receptor beta chains were read from a single sample in a study of CD8 T cells in Susac syndrome. TCRdb ran MiXCR on the immunoSEQ multiplex PCR reads and lists one entry per CDR3 protein. Among approximately 120,000 distinct CDR3 sequences listed, about 90% were seen once. Material for sequencing was CD4+ T cells from PBMCs. The receptors stem from a human donor in good health. CDR3s include the opening cysteine and the closing phenylalanine or tryptophan. D genes are given only for firm matches. Size is stated for part of the rows, as once, few or many counts, or as a class when the clone is expanded.

d_gene: TRBD2
abundance: once
j_gene: TRBJ2-1
v_gene: TRBV2
CDR3aa: CASSEGSTGGIYNEQFF
CDR3nt: TGTGCCAGCAGTGAAGGCTCGACGGGAGGGATCTACAATGAGCAGTTCTTC

d_gene: .
abundance: .
j_gene: TRBJ2-3
v_gene: TRBV5-1
CDR3aa: CASSLEGPTDTQYF
CDR3nt: TGCGCCAGCAGCTTGGAGGGCCCCACAGATACGCAGTATTTT

d_gene: .
abundance: .
j_gene: TRBJ2-2
v_gene: TRBV25-1
CDR3aa: CASSEWARANTGELFF
CDR3nt: TGTGCCAGCAGTGAGTGGGCACGAGCGAACACCGGGGAGCTGTTTTTT

d_gene: TRBD1
abundance: .
j_gene: TRBJ1-4
v_gene: TRBV5-5
CDR3aa: CASSLAPGQVNEKLFF
CDR3nt: TGTGCCAGCAGCTTGGCTCCGGGACAGGTGAATGAAAAACTGTTTTTT

d_gene: TRBD1
abundance: .
j_gene: TRBJ2-2
v_gene: TRBV5-4
CDR3aa: CASSLPGQGTTGELFF
CDR3nt: TGTGCCAGCAGCTTGCCGGGACAGGGGACCACCGGGGAGCTGTTTTTT

d_gene: .
abundance: .
j_gene: TRBJ2-7
v_gene: TRBV5-1
CDR3aa: CASSTLAGAEYEQYF
CDR3nt: TGCGCCAGCAGCACCCTGGCAGGGGCGGAATACGAGCAGTACTTC

d_gene: .
abundance: .
j_gene: TRBJ2-7
v_gene: TRBV20-1
CDR3aa: CSAPRQVGDEQYF
CDR3nt: TGCAGTGCTCCTAGACAGGTTGGGGACGAGCAGTACTTC

d_gene: .
abundance: .
j_gene: TRBJ1-2
v_gene: TRBV6-5
CDR3aa: CASSYWAEPGGSNGYTF
CDR3nt: TGTGCCAGCAGTTACTGGGCGGAACCGGGGGGATCAAATGGCTACACCTTC

d_gene: TRBD2
abundance: .
j_gene: TRBJ2-1
v_gene: TRBV4-1
CDR3aa: CASSQERTSGSSYNEQFF
CDR3nt: TGCGCCAGCAGCCAAGAACGGACTAGCGGGAGCTCCTACAATGAGCAGTTCTTC

d_gene: .
abundance: .
j_gene: TRBJ2-3
v_gene: TRBV7-2
CDR3aa: CASSLLRLGDTQYF
CDR3nt: TGTGCCAGCAGCTTGTTGCGGCTGGGGGATACGCAGTATTTT

d_gene: .
abundance: .
j_gene: TRBJ2-2
v_gene: TRBV29-1
CDR3aa: CSVEGQGLRTGELFF
CDR3nt: TGCAGCGTTGAAGGGCAGGGTCTGAGGACCGGGGAGCTGTTTTTT

d_gene: TRBD1
abundance: .
j_gene: TRBJ2-2
v_gene: TRBV4-1
CDR3aa: CASSQDRGTGIPGELFF
CDR3nt: TGCGCCAGCAGCCAAGATCGAGGGACAGGTATTCCCGGGGAGCTGTTTTTT

d_gene: .
abundance: .
j_gene: TRBJ2-7
v_gene: TRBV6-1
CDR3aa: CASSGSTGLSSYEQYF
CDR3nt: TGTGCCAGCAGTGGATCGACAGGTCTCAGCTCCTACGAGCAGTACTTC

d_gene: TRBD2
abundance: .
j_gene: TRBJ2-1
v_gene: TRBV19
CDR3aa: CASSVGRVDNEQFF
CDR3nt: TGTGCCAGTAGTGTCGGGAGGGTCGACAATGAGCAGTTCTTC

d_gene: TRBD1
abundance: once
j_gene: TRBJ1-6
v_gene: TRBV7-9
CDR3aa: CASGLTGVNSPLHF
CDR3nt: TGTGCCAGCGGCCTGACAGGGGTGAATTCACCCCTCCACTTT

d_gene: TRBD1
abundance: .
j_gene: TRBJ1-1
v_gene: TRBV27
CDR3aa: CASSPDRGKNTEAFF
CDR3nt: TGTGCCAGCAGTCCCGACAGGGGGAAGAACACTGAAGCTTTCTTT

d_gene: TRBD1
abundance: .
j_gene: TRBJ2-2
v_gene: TRBV5-6
CDR3aa: CASSWGGQGAVGELFF
CDR3nt: TGTGCCAGCAGCTGGGGGGGACAGGGGGCAGTCGGGGAGCTGTTTTTT

d_gene: .
abundance: .
j_gene: TRBJ1-1
v_gene: TRBV6-5
CDR3aa: CASRPPAGTEAFF
CDR3nt: TGTGCCAGCAGACCCCCCGCGGGCACTGAAGCTTTCTTT

d_gene: .
abundance: once
j_gene: TRBJ2-5
v_gene: TRBV7-2
CDR3aa: CASSYRGAYQETQYF
CDR3nt: TGTGCCAGCAGCTACCGGGGGGCCTACCAAGAGACCCAGTACTTC

d_gene: TRBD2
abundance: once
j_gene: TRBJ2-1
v_gene: TRBV3-1
CDR3aa: CASKFGLAGHNEQFF
CDR3nt: TGTGCCAGCAAGTTTGGACTAGCGGGCCACAATGAGCAGTTCTTC

d_gene: TRBD1
abundance: .
j_gene: TRBJ1-2
v_gene: TRBV7-9
CDR3aa: CASSLEQGVLYGYTF
CDR3nt: TGTGCCAGCAGCTTAGAGCAGGGGGTGTTATATGGCTACACCTTC

d_gene: .
abundance: .
j_gene: TRBJ2-1
v_gene: TRBV29-1
CDR3aa: CSVRLGNEQFF
CDR3nt: TGCAGCGTTAGGTTGGGGAATGAGCAGTTCTTC

d_gene: .
abundance: .
j_gene: TRBJ2-1
v_gene: TRBV12-3/TRBV12-4
CDR3aa: CASSPGDSNEQFF
CDR3nt: TGTGCCAGCAGTCCCGGGGACTCCAATGAGCAGTTCTTC

d_gene: .
abundance: .
j_gene: TRBJ1-3
v_gene: TRBV19
CDR3aa: CASSPSAGGNTIYF
CDR3nt: TGTGCCAGTAGCCCCTCGGCGGGTGGAAACACCATATATTTT

d_gene: .
abundance: .
j_gene: TRBJ2-1
v_gene: TRBV20-1
CDR3aa: CSARVDKGYTNEQFF
CDR3nt: TGCAGTGCTAGAGTGGACAAGGGGTACACCAATGAGCAGTTCTTC

d_gene: .
abundance: once
j_gene: TRBJ2-2
v_gene: TRBV12-3/TRBV12-4
CDR3aa: CASRTGTNTGELFF
CDR3nt: TGTGCCAGCAGGACCGGGACTAACACCGGGGAGCTGTTTTTT

d_gene: .
abundance: .
j_gene: TRBJ2-1
v_gene: TRBV21-1
CDR3aa: CASGLANEQFF
CDR3nt: TGTGCCAGCGGATTAGCTAATGAGCAGTTCTTC

d_gene: .
abundance: .
j_gene: TRBJ2-7
v_gene: TRBV4-2
CDR3aa: CASSQELRDLEQYF
CDR3nt: TGTGCCAGCAGCCAAGAGCTGAGGGATCTCGAGCAGTACTTC

d_gene: TRBD1
abundance: .
j_gene: TRBJ2-7
v_gene: TRBV7-2
CDR3aa: CASSPTGTGLAYEQYF
CDR3nt: TGTGCCAGCAGCCCTACCGGGACAGGGTTAGCCTACGAGCAGTACTTC

d_gene: .
abundance: .
j_gene: TRBJ1-4
v_gene: TRBV20-1
CDR3aa: CSAGSEKLFF
CDR3nt: TGCAGTGCTGGGAGTGAAAAACTGTTTTTT

d_gene: TRBD2
abundance: .
j_gene: TRBJ2-7
v_gene: TRBV11-2
CDR3aa: CASSLDPGGRAIRYF
CDR3nt: TGTGCCAGCAGCTTAGATCCGGGCGGGAGGGCCATCCGGTACTTC

d_gene: .
abundance: .
j_gene: TRBJ1-5
v_gene: TRBV6-6
CDR3aa: CASSGTGTNQPQHF
CDR3nt: TGTGCCAGCAGTGGAACAGGGACAAATCAGCCCCAGCATTTT

d_gene: TRBD2
abundance: .
j_gene: TRBJ2-1
v_gene: TRBV7-2
CDR3aa: CASRYKPPGLADNEQFF
CDR3nt: TGTGCCAGCAGATACAAGCCTCCGGGACTAGCGGACAATGAGCAGTTCTTC

d_gene: TRBD1
abundance: .
j_gene: TRBJ1-2
v_gene: TRBV18
CDR3aa: CASSPDRGGYTF
CDR3nt: TGTGCCAGCTCACCCGACAGGGGAGGCTACACCTTC

d_gene: TRBD1
abundance: .
j_gene: TRBJ1-2
v_gene: TRBV12-3/TRBV12-4
CDR3aa: CASSRQLSGDRADYGYTF
CDR3nt: TGTGCCAGCAGCCGCCAGTTGAGTGGGGACAGGGCGGACTATGGCTACACCTTC

d_gene: TRBD2
abundance: .
j_gene: TRBJ2-1
v_gene: TRBV14
CDR3aa: CASSQGRRTSGYNEQFF
CDR3nt: TGTGCCAGCAGCCAAGGCCGGAGGACTAGCGGCTACAATGAGCAGTTCTTC

d_gene: TRBD1
abundance: .
j_gene: TRBJ1-6
v_gene: TRBV6-5
CDR3aa: CASSPYRGESPLHF
CDR3nt: TGTGCCAGCAGTCCCTACAGGGGGGAATCACCCCTCCACTTT

d_gene: TRBD1
abundance: .
j_gene: TRBJ1-1
v_gene: TRBV7-9
CDR3aa: CASSLGTGTEAFF
CDR3nt: TGTGCCAGCAGCCTCGGGACAGGGACCGAAGCTTTCTTT

d_gene: .
abundance: .
j_gene: TRBJ2-1
v_gene: TRBV20-1
CDR3aa: CSALDWPEQFF
CDR3nt: TGCAGTGCGCTGGACTGGCCCGAGCAGTTCTTC

d_gene: TRBD1
abundance: .
j_gene: TRBJ2-2
v_gene: TRBV20-1
CDR3aa: CSGRDRGTGELFF
CDR3nt: TGCAGTGGAAGGGACAGGGGGACCGGGGAGCTTTTTTTT

d_gene: .
abundance: few
j_gene: TRBJ1-2
v_gene: TRBV7-9
CDR3aa: CASSLGTGFYGYTF
CDR3nt: TGTGCCAGCAGCTTAGGAACAGGTTTCTATGGCTACACCTTC

d_gene: .
abundance: .
j_gene: TRBJ1-2
v_gene: TRBV20-1
CDR3aa: CSAREGGRYGYTF
CDR3nt: TGCAGTGCTAGAGAGGGCGGCCGCTATGGCTACACCTTC

d_gene: TRBD2
abundance: .
j_gene: TRBJ2-5
v_gene: TRBV7-8
CDR3aa: CASSLARLASRQQETQYF
CDR3nt: TGTGCCAGCAGCTTAGCCAGACTAGCGAGCAGACAACAAGAGACCCAGTACTTC

d_gene: .
abundance: .
j_gene: TRBJ2-2
v_gene: TRBV7-9
CDR3aa: CASSLGAGVTGELFF
CDR3nt: TGTGCCAGCAGCTTAGGGGCAGGAGTCACCGGGGAGCTGTTTTTT

d_gene: TRBD1
abundance: .
j_gene: TRBJ2-2
v_gene: TRBV6-5
CDR3aa: CSTGGLSGELFF
CDR3nt: TGTTCAACAGGGGGCTTGTCCGGGGAGCTGTTTTTT

d_gene: TRBD2
abundance: .
j_gene: TRBJ2-1
v_gene: TRBV20-1
CDR3aa: CSAAAGGTGNEQFF
CDR3nt: TGCAGTGCTGCTGCGGGAGGAACGGGCAATGAGCAGTTCTTC

d_gene: TRBD2
abundance: once
j_gene: TRBJ2-5
v_gene: TRBV2
CDR3aa: CASTQREGQYF
CDR3nt: TGTGCCAGCACGCAGCGGGAGGGCCAGTACTTC

d_gene: TRBD2
abundance: .
j_gene: TRBJ2-1
v_gene: TRBV7-2
CDR3aa: CASSLVVSGINEQFF
CDR3nt: TGTGCCAGCAGCTTAGTAGTTAGCGGGATCAATGAGCAGTTCTTC

d_gene: .
abundance: .
j_gene: TRBJ1-1
v_gene: TRBV19
CDR3aa: CASTPPRYTEAFF
CDR3nt: TGTGCCAGTACCCCCCCACGATACACTGAAGCTTTCTTT

d_gene: .
abundance: .
j_gene: TRBJ2-7
v_gene: TRBV20-1
CDR3aa: CSARARTAYEQYF
CDR3nt: TGCAGTGCTAGAGCCAGGACAGCCTACGAGCAGTACTTC

d_gene: .
abundance: .
j_gene: TRBJ2-7
v_gene: TRBV9
CDR3aa: CASSIGELSYEQYF
CDR3nt: TGTGCCAGCAGCATTGGAGAGCTCTCCTACGAGCAGTACTTC

d_gene: .
abundance: .
j_gene: TRBJ2-6
v_gene: TRBV5-1
CDR3aa: CASSLAGTLGSGANVLTF
CDR3nt: TGCGCCAGCAGCTTGGCGGGGACATTAGGCTCTGGGGCCAACGTCCTGACTTTC

d_gene: .
abundance: .
j_gene: TRBJ2-7
v_gene: TRBV7-6
CDR3aa: CASSLGRGFTYEQYF
CDR3nt: TGTGCCAGCAGCTTAGGCAGGGGATTTACCTACGAGCAGTACTTC

d_gene: TRBD2
abundance: .
j_gene: TRBJ2-7
v_gene: TRBV20-1
CDR3aa: CSVSELALYEQYF
CDR3nt: TGCAGTGTTAGTGAACTAGCGCTTTACGAGCAGTACTTC

d_gene: .
abundance: .
j_gene: TRBJ2-7
v_gene: TRBV5-1
CDR3aa: CASKRSVGDYEQYF
CDR3nt: TGCGCCAGCAAAAGATCGGTCGGGGACTACGAGCAGTACTTC

d_gene: .
abundance: .
j_gene: TRBJ2-2
v_gene: TRBV5-1
CDR3aa: CASSLSGTGELFF
CDR3nt: TGCGCCAGCAGCTTGAGTGGCACCGGGGAGCTGTTTTTT

d_gene: TRBD1
abundance: .
j_gene: TRBJ1-5
v_gene: TRBV12-5
CDR3aa: CASGPRTGESNQPQHF
CDR3nt: TGTGCTAGTGGCCCTCGGACAGGGGAGAGTAATCAGCCCCAGCATTTT

d_gene: .
abundance: .
j_gene: TRBJ2-1
v_gene: TRBV18
CDR3aa: CASSPGERTYNEQFF
CDR3nt: TGTGCCAGCTCACCAGGGGAGCGGACGTACAATGAGCAGTTCTTC

d_gene: TRBD1
abundance: once
j_gene: TRBJ1-4
v_gene: TRBV4-3
CDR3aa: CASQKTGVSNEKLFF
CDR3nt: TGCGCCAGCCAAAAAACAGGGGTCTCTAATGAAAAACTGTTTTTT

d_gene: TRBD1
abundance: .
j_gene: TRBJ1-1
v_gene: TRBV7-8
CDR3aa: CASSQDRGRTEAFF
CDR3nt: TGTGCCAGCAGCCAGGACAGGGGGCGGACTGAAGCTTTCTTT